These 27 T cell receptor beta chains were all obtained from the same sample, sequenced in a study of blood T cell repertoires in COVID-19. Clones were sequenced by immunoSEQ multiplex PCR, and TCRdb holds only the in-frame ones, with some missing. The profile covers about 320,000 clones, with over 80% appearing a single time and more than 5% taken by the ten largest. Material: PBMCs or T cells enriched from blood (not recorded which). All receptors derive from a man aged 30 to 39 who had recovered from COVID-19.

This chain joins TRBV10-1 and TRBJ1-4; 8 bases line up with TRBD1. The V gene's germline CDR1 is WNHNN and CDR2 SYGVQD (reference sequence). The CDR3 has 13 residues. After removal of 8 bases from V and 6 bases from J, the junction contained 5 bases not matched to a gene. The CDR3 spells CASPTGAHEKLFF. The CDR3 DNA follows: TGCGCCAGCCCGACAGGGGCACATGAAAAACTGTTTTTT.

The chain combines TRBV6-2 or TRBV6-3 with TRBJ2-5, with TRBD1 matching 12 bases. Germline assignment: CDR1 MNHEY and CDR2 SVGEGT. With V trimmed by 5 bases and J by 4 bases, 8 bases remained unmatched. The CDR3 consists of 16 residues. The CDR3 reads CASSRRGTGGRETQYF. The CDR3, as DNA: TGTGCCAGCAGTCGCCGAGGGACAGGGGGCAGAGAGACCCAGTACTTC.

The chain combines TRBV7-9 with TRBJ1-2, with D hard to call. The CDR3 runs to 17 residues. Trimming left V 0 bases short and J 7 bases short, with 21 bases between. Germline values: CDR1 SEHNR, CDR2 FQNEAQ (reference sequence). The CDR3 loop reads CASSLAPNGQASSGYTF. CDR3 sequence (DNA): TGTGCCAGCAGCTTAGCCCCGAATGGTCAGGCTAGCTCTGGCTACACCTTC.

The sample holds one count of this clone. The V gene is TRBV30, the J gene TRBJ1-5; tentatively, D is TRBD1 (6 bases). V lost 0 bases, J lost 6 bases, and 12 bases lay in between. The CDR3 runs 14 residues. CDR1 GTSNPN and CDR2 SVGIG come from the germline V gene (reference sequence). The CDR3 spells CAWSVTGSGQPQHF. The CDR3 DNA reads TGTGCCTGGAGTGTAACAGGGAGCGGTCAGCCCCAGCATTTT.

This clone appeared a single time. This chain joins TRBV9 and TRBJ2-1; TRBD2 matches 10 bases. Per germline, CDR1 SGDLS and CDR2 YYNGEE. V trimming: 5 bases; J trimming: 2 bases; junction bases outside the gene matches: 4. This CDR3 has 15 amino acids. The CDR3 DNA is TGTGCCAGCAGTCCAGCGGGGGGGACCTACAATGAGCAGTTCTTC. Protein product: CASSPAGGTYNEQFF.

The chain recombines TRBV6-5 with TRBJ1-6; D is unresolved. Germline CDR1 reads MNHEY; CDR2 reads SVGAGI. This CDR3 has 13 amino acids. Trimming cost V 6 bases and J 12 bases, with 15 bases left between them. The DNA of the CDR3 is TGTGCCAGCAGAGTGAGTCCCATGAAACCCCTCCACTTT. As protein: CASRVSPMKPLHF.

The chain combines TRBV28 with TRBJ1-6, with D possibly being TRBD1 (6 bases). The V gene's germline CDR1 is MDHEN and CDR2 SYDVKM. The CDR3 loop spans 13 amino acids. The ends were cut back, 5 bases at V and 14 bases at J, with 16 bases in the middle. Here the CDR3 reads CASSVTGLGALHF. CDR3 nucleotides: TGTGCCAGCAGTGTGACAGGCTTAGGAGCCCTCCACTTT.

V usage is TRBV3-1 (or the pseudogene TRBV3-2) and J usage is TRBJ1-5, with D unclear. The germline V and J ends were trimmed by 4 bases and 7 bases, with 14 bases remaining between them. The CDR3 contains 14 residues. The germline gives CDR1 LGHDT, CDR2 YNNKEL (reference sequence). Here the CDR3 DNA reads TGTGCCAGCAGCCCCGGGTCCCGGGGACAGCCCCAGCATTTT. It codes for CASSPGSRGQPQHF.

The chain has TRBV5-1 and TRBJ2-2, with 7 bases fitting TRBD1. Per germline, CDR1 SGHRS and CDR2 YFSETQ. The CDR3 contains 14 residues. Germline trimming cut 0 bases from V and 7 bases from J; bases unmatched to any gene: 3. The DNA of the CDR3 is TGCGCCAGCAGCTTGGACAGGGGTGGCGGGGAGCTGTTTTTT. Translation: CASSLDRGGGELFF.

This rearrangement joins TRBV6-5 to TRBJ2-7; D is possibly TRBD2 (6 bases). Germline values: CDR1 MNHEY, CDR2 SVGAGI. The CDR3 extends over 14 amino acids. V lost 1 base to trimming and J lost 0 bases, with 7 bases between them. The chain's CDR3 is CASSYLRDSYEQYF. CDR3 nucleotide sequence: TGTGCCAGCAGTTACTTGCGGGACTCCTACGAGCAGTACTTC.

The chain combines TRBV2 with TRBJ2-2, with D maybe TRBD2 (6 bases). This CDR3 comprises 12 residues. V lost 9 bases and J lost 1, with 6 bases in between. Germline CDR1 reads SNHLY; CDR2 reads FYNNEI. CDR3 sequence: CARGGNTGELFF. CDR3 DNA sequence: TGTGCCAGGGGGGGGAACACCGGGGAGCTGTTTTTT.

This clone has only one observation. The J gene is TRBJ2-5, the V gene TRBV3-1 (or the pseudogene TRBV3-2); D uncertain. V lost 7 bases and J 4 bases, leaving 19 bases between the germline ends. This CDR3 has 15 amino acids. Germline V gene lookup returns CDR1 LGHDT and CDR2 YNNKEL (reference sequence). CDR3 nucleotides: TGTGCCAGCACCTCCCTCGGCGGCCTCGGAGAGACCCAGTACTTC. It encodes CASTSLGGLGETQYF.

This chain connects TRBV11-2 to TRBJ1-1; D possibly corresponds to TRBD1 (6 bases). The germline CDR1 and CDR2 sequences are SGHAT and FQNNGV. The CDR3 has 13 residues. V lost 0 bases and J 8 bases, leaving 10 bases between the germline ends. DNA of the CDR3: TGTGCCAGCAGCTTAGATCGAGGGGGAGAAGCTTTCTTT. Its translation is CASSLDRGGEAFF. The variable domain in full, completed from reference TRBV11-2 and TRBJ1-1, reads EAGVAQSPRYKIIEKRQSVAFWCNPISGHATLYWYQQILGQGPKLLIQFQNNGVVDDSQLPKDRFSAERLKGVDSTLKIQPAKLEDSAVYLCASSLDRGGEAFFGQGTRLTVV.

V and J are TRBV6-5 and TRBJ2-7; possible D gene TRBD1, 6 bases. The germline V gene encodes CDR1 MNHEY and CDR2 SVGAGI. V lost 11 bases to trimming and J lost 3 bases, with 14 bases between them. The CDR3 consists of 12 residues. CDR3 DNA: TGTGCCCCAGGGGTTGGGGGCTACGAGCAGTACTTC. Translation gives CAPGVGGYEQYF.

To note about this clone: At the DNA level, this CDR3 is encoded by other sequences in the same sample as well. The V and J genes are TRBV6-5 and TRBJ1-2, with TRBD1 matching over 9 bases. CDR3 length equals 13 residues. Trimming at V came to 6 bases and at J to 5 bases, leaving 4 bases not matched to a gene. Germline V gene data show CDR1 as MNHEY and CDR2 as SVGAGI. Here the CDR3 DNA reads TGTGCCAGCAGAAGACAGGGGGGGTATGGCTACACCTTC. Encoded protein: CASRRQGGYGYTF.

The chain uses TRBV2 and TRBJ2-7; D is possibly TRBD1 (5 bases). V was trimmed by 2 bases and J by 3 bases, leaving 14 bases between them. This CDR3 is built from 15 residues. Per germline, CDR1 SNHLY and CDR2 FYNNEI. In nucleotides, the CDR3 is TGTGCCAGCAGTGAATTGGCAGGGTCTCTCTACGAGCAGTACTTC. Protein product: CASSELAGSLYEQYF.

The chain employs TRBV11-2 and TRBJ1-4; D unclear. The CDR3 has 14 amino acids. In germline, CDR1 is SGHAT, CDR2 FQNNGV. Trimming stripped 6 bases from V and 8 bases from J, with 16 bases between. DNA for the CDR3: TGTGCCAGCAGATTTTCGCAAGGGAGGGAAAAACTGTTTTTT. Encoded protein: CASRFSQGREKLFF.

The V and J genes are TRBV30 and TRBJ1-2, with no clear D. The germline V gene encodes CDR1 GTSNPN and CDR2 SVGIG (reference sequence). This CDR3 is 13 amino acids long. V lost 4 bases to trimming and J lost 2 bases, with 11 bases between them. The CDR3 DNA sequence: TGTGCCTGGACCCCCGGTACCAACTATGGCTACACCTTC. Protein sequence: CAWTPGTNYGYTF.

The V call is TRBV6-5, the J call TRBJ1-3; unclear D gene. CDR3 length: 15 residues. The germline V gene has CDR1 MNHEY and CDR2 SVGAGI. Trimming stripped 6 bases from V and 2 bases from J, with 14 bases between. The CDR3 nucleotides read TGTGCCAGCAGGGCACCCGGGGTCGCTGGAAACACCATATATTTT. It yields the protein CASRAPGVAGNTIYF.

The chain employs TRBV11-1 and TRBJ2-7, with 10 bases identical to TRBD1. This CDR3 comprises 13 residues. Germline V gene lookup returns CDR1 SGHAT and CDR2 FQDESV (reference sequence). J gave up 4 bases and V 4 bases, and 1 base lay outside the gene matches. The CDR3 nucleotides are TGTGCCAGCAGCTCGGGACAGGGGTACGAGCAGTACTTC. It translates to CASSSGQGYEQYF.

The sample holds one count of this clone. The rearrangement joins TRBV2 to TRBJ2-7, with D possibly being TRBD1 (5 bases). V dropped 1 base and J dropped 5 bases, with 9 bases sitting between them. Germline CDR1 SNHLY, CDR2 FYNNEI. The CDR3 is 13 residues long. The CDR3 sequence is CASSEVAGNEQYF. CDR3 DNA sequence: TGTGCCAGCAGTGAAGTGGCAGGGAACGAGCAGTACTTC.

This clone was seen more than once but under ten times. The chain carries TRBV10-3 and TRBJ1-6; weak D call: TRBD1 (5 bases). The CDR3 runs 14 residues. Per the germline V gene, CDR1 is ENHRY and CDR2 is SYGVKD. Deletions cut 3 bases from V and 7 bases from J, with 10 bases between. Written as DNA, the CDR3 is TGTGCCATCAGTGACCAGGGTGGAAATTCACCCCTCCACTTT. As protein: CAISDQGGNSPLHF.

This CDR3 reads CASSLGQGGLNSNQPQHF. CDR3 nucleotide sequence: TGTGCCAGCAGCTTAGGCCAGGGTGGTTTAAATAGCAATCAGCCCCAGCATTTT. V and J are TRBV7-9 and TRBJ1-5, with D possibly TRBD1 on 5 matching bases. Trimming left V 1 base short and J 0 bases short, with 16 bases between. Germline assignment: CDR1 SEHNR and CDR2 FQNEAQ (reference sequence). The CDR3 totals 18 residues.

The chain couples TRBV5-4 to TRBJ2-5, with a weak D call TRBD2 (5 bases). CDR3 size: 17 residues. V was pared by 4 bases and J by 0 bases, with 19 bases between. Per germline, CDR1 SGHNT and CDR2 YYREEE (reference sequence). The CDR3 is CASSHEVAPRYQETQYF. DNA of the CDR3: TGTGCCAGCAGCCATGAGGTAGCGCCACGGTACCAAGAGACCCAGTACTTC.

With regard to this clone: Other DNA variants within this sample encode the same CDR3. The rearrangement joins TRBV9 to TRBJ2-1, with a weak D call TRBD2 (6 bases). The CDR3 loop spans 12 amino acids. V was clipped by 0 bases and J by 9 bases, with 7 bases between them. CDR1 SGDLS and CDR2 YYNGEE come from the germline V gene. The CDR3 DNA reads as TGTGCCAGCAGCGTAGTGGGGGGTGAGCAGTTCTTC. Encoded protein: CASSVVGGEQFF.

V and J are TRBV7-9 and TRBJ2-3; 10 bases fit TRBD2. CDR3 length: 15 residues. Germline lookup yields CDR1 SEHNR and CDR2 FQNEAQ (reference sequence). V lost 1 base and J lost 4; bases outside the gene matches: 2. The CDR3 DNA reads TGTGCCAGCAGCTTAGGGACTAGCGGCCCAGATACGCAGTATTTT. Translating gives CASSLGTSGPDTQYF.

The J gene is TRBJ1-4, the V gene TRBV30, with TRBD1 matching over 7 bases. CDR1 is GTSNPN and CDR2 is SVGIG in the germline V gene (reference sequence). The V and J ends lost 5 bases and 6 bases, in that order; junction bases with no gene match: 9. The CDR3 totals 14 residues. CDR3 residues: CAWDGQDEDEKLFF. The CDR3 nucleotides read TGTGCCTGGGACGGACAGGACGAAGATGAAAAACTGTTTTTT. Looking up the rest from reference TRBV30 and TRBJ1-4 gives the full variable domain: SQTIHQWPATLVQPVGSPLSLECTVEGTSNPNLYWYRQAAGRGLQLLFYSVGIGQISSEVPQNLSASRPQDRQFILSSKKLLLSDSGFYLCAWDGQDEDEKLFFGSGTQLSVL.